What follows are 15 T cell receptor beta chains derived from one specimen sequenced in a study of beta chain features in type 1 diabetes (dated by TCRdb to the late 2010s). Preparation of the library involved the immunoSEQ multiplex PCR assay. All of the isolated RNA was reverse transcribed with the High Capacity cDNA Reverse Transcription Kit, so expressed TCRB transcripts were sequenced. This is the immuneACCESS table as TCRdb keeps it, with only in-frame sequences that have V and J called. A part of the clones is gone; compared with another copy, unresolved V genes explain less than half, and the rest is unexplained. This sample comprises under 900,000 clones, around a sixth of them detected only once. About 0.02% of the sample rests with the top ten. Source material: naive CD4+ T cells from blood. Per the publication, the cell subset or site label means: true naive CD4+ T cells. Receptor source: a woman aged 18-29 years in good health.

The rearrangement uses TRBV28 and TRBJ2-1, with 11 bases fitting TRBD1. V lost 7 bases, J lost 4 bases, and 9 bases stayed unmatched. This CDR3 has 16 residues. CDR1 is MDHEN, CDR2 SYDVKM, per germline. CDR3 amino acids: CASTPAGTGGYNEQFF. The DNA of the CDR3 is TGTGCCAGCACCCCGGCCGGGACAGGGGGTTACAATGAGCAGTTCTTC. Based on the CDR3 plus reference TRBV28 and TRBJ2-1, the full variable domain is DVKVTQSSRYLVKRTGEKVFLECVQDMDHENMFWYRQDPGLGLRLIYFSYDVKMKEKGDIPEGYSVSREKKERFSLILESASTNQTSMYLCASTPAGTGGYNEQFFGPGTRLTVL.

V usage is TRBV5-1 and J usage is TRBJ2-3, with D tentatively TRBD2 (5 bases). V lost 3 bases and J lost 2, with 10 bases in between. The CDR3 spans 14 residues. Germline-derived CDR1 and CDR2 are SGHRS and YFSETQ. In DNA, the CDR3 is TGCGCCAGCAGCTCCAGCGGTCCCACAGATACGCAGTATTTT. Residues: CASSSSGPTDTQYF.

This clone showed up just a few times. The chain recombines TRBV4-2 with TRBJ2-3; D tentatively fits TRBD1 or TRBD2 (5 bases each). CDR3 length: 14 amino acids. Germline values: CDR1 LGHNA, CDR2 YNFKEQ. Trimming removed 0 bases at V and 3 bases at J, with 7 bases between. CDR3: CASSQDWGTDTQYF. The CDR3 region has the DNA TGTGCCAGCAGCCAAGATTGGGGGACAGATACGCAGTATTTT.

The J gene is TRBJ2-5, the V gene TRBV27, with D perhaps TRBD2 (5 bases). V was shortened by 6 bases and J by 7 bases, with 12 bases between the two germline ends. The CDR3 runs to 12 residues. Germline values: CDR1 MNHEY, CDR2 SMNVEV (reference sequence). The CDR3 bases are TGTGCCAGCAGACAATCAGGAGGGACCCAGTACTTC. Residues: CASRQSGGTQYF.

This clone has more than one count but fewer than ten. This chain connects TRBV19 to TRBJ2-5; D may match TRBD1 or TRBD2 (5 bases each). Germline V gives CDR1 LNHDA, CDR2 SQIVND (reference sequence). This CDR3 has 14 residues. The V end was cut by 2 bases, the J end by 5 bases, with 12 bases between. The CDR3 nucleotides read TGTGCCAGTAGTATACGGGACGACGGGGAGACCCAGTACTTC. It specifies CASSIRDDGETQYF.

This clone appeared a few times. This chain uses TRBV4-2 with TRBJ2-3; D is uncertain. This CDR3 contains 15 residues. The V gene's germline CDR1 is LGHNA and CDR2 YNFKEQ. V was shortened by 0 bases and J by 2 bases, with 9 bases between the two germline ends. CDR3 nucleotide sequence: TGTGCCAGCAGCCAAGACAAGCAGTCCACAGATACGCAGTATTTT. Amino acids: CASSQDKQSTDTQYF.

The rearrangement links TRBV27 to TRBJ1-4, with 9 bases lining up with TRBD1. Germline V CDR1 and CDR2: MNHEY, SMNVEV (reference sequence). V dropped 5 bases and J dropped 8; count of bases not matched to a gene: 6. The CDR3 totals 14 residues. The CDR3 nucleotides are TGTGCCAGCAGTGGGGGACAGGGATTCGAAAAACTGTTTTTT. Translation gives CASSGGQGFEKLFF.

The chain has TRBV7-3 and TRBJ2-1; TRBD2 matches 7 bases. Per germline, CDR1 SGHTA and CDR2 FQGTGA. With V trimmed by 4 bases and J by 5 bases, 5 bases remained unmatched. The CDR3 runs to 14 residues. The CDR3 is CASSSSGAHNEQFF. The CDR3 DNA sequence: TGTGCCAGCAGCTCTAGCGGAGCCCACAATGAGCAGTTCTTC.

This chain links TRBV7-2 with TRBJ2-5; 8 nucleotides align to TRBD1. V was clipped by 5 bases and J by 0 bases; unmatched bases: 2. Germline-derived CDR1 and CDR2 are SGHTA and FQGNSA. The CDR3 length is 14 residues. This chain's CDR3 is CASSRDRYQETQYF. The CDR3 DNA follows: TGTGCCAGCAGCCGGGACAGGTACCAAGAGACCCAGTACTTC.

The chain combines TRBV4-2 with TRBJ1-3; no clear D gene. Germline V gives CDR1 LGHNA, CDR2 YNFKEQ. V lost 0 bases to trimming and J lost 0 bases, with 9 bases between them. This CDR3 is built from 16 residues. CDR3 sequence (DNA): TGTGCCAGCAGCCAAGATCAGCAGTACTCTGGAAACACCATATATTTT. This translates into CASSQDQQYSGNTIYF.

This clone was detected only a few times. This chain joins TRBV18 and TRBJ1-1; TRBD1 matches at 7 bases. This CDR3 spans 16 amino acids. Germline CDR1 reads KGHSH; CDR2 reads LQKENI. V shed 4 bases and J 0 bases; nucleotides not matched to a gene: 8. Here the CDR3 reads CASSRRDRSMNTEAFF. The DNA of the CDR3 is TGTGCCAGCTCACGCCGGGACAGAAGTATGAACACTGAAGCTTTCTTT.

This clone was counted a few times. V and J are TRBV9 and TRBJ2-5; D uncertain. The J call could be wrong; TRBJ2-7 is a better fit for the DNA end. The CDR3 extends over 14 amino acids. CDR1 and CDR2 from the germline V gene are SGDLS and YYNGEE. CDR3 sequence reads: CASSVGSLTYEQYF. In nucleotides, the CDR3 is TGTGCCAGCAGCGTAGGCAGCCTGACCTACGAGCAGTACTTC.

The CDR3, as DNA: TGTGCCAGCAGACGACAGCGTTCTAACTATGGCTACACCTTC. This codes for CASRRQRSNYGYTF. The chain recombines TRBV28 with TRBJ1-2, with D maybe TRBD1 (5 bases). With 6 bases removed from V and 0 bases from J, the gap between germline ends came to 11 bases. The CDR3 has 14 residues. The germline V gene encodes CDR1 MDHEN and CDR2 SYDVKM.

This clone was found a few times. This chain uses TRBV6-6 with TRBJ2-7, with a tentative D call TRBD1 (5 bases). Germline V gives CDR1 MNHNY, CDR2 SVGAGI (reference sequence). There are 15 residues in the CDR3. The V end was cut by 2 bases, the J end by 2 bases, with 13 bases between. CDR3 in amino acids: CASSYLDSWTYEQYF. CDR3 sequence (DNA): TGTGCCAGCAGTTACCTCGACAGCTGGACCTACGAGCAGTACTTC.

This sequence joins TRBV7-9 and TRBJ1-4; D is unclear. Germline V gene data show CDR1 as SEHNR and CDR2 as FQNEAQ (reference sequence). There are 14 residues in the CDR3. V lost 0 bases and J 10 bases, leaving 12 bases between the germline ends. This CDR3 reads CASSLAMTSGKLFF. The CDR3 coding sequence is TGTGCCAGCAGCTTAGCGATGACCTCCGGAAAACTGTTTTTT.